This T cell receptor beta chain comes out of a study of T cells in Graves' hyperthyroidism and ophthalmopathy. The CDR3 is 15 residues long. V dropped 10 bases and J dropped 0 bases, with 16 bases sitting between them. CDR1 LNHNV and CDR2 YYDKDF come from the germline V gene (reference sequence). RNA transcripts provided the source from which TCR beta CDR3 regions were amplified. Using the HTBI primer set, a first-round RT-PCR was run on the TCR CDR3. TCRdb re-called the multiplex PCR reads with MiXCR, one entry per CDR3 protein. This table holds under 130,000 distinct CDR3 sequences, roughly 44% found once.

The sample comprised blood. This clonotype originated in a man aged 40-50 years with Graves' hyperthyroidism. V gene TRBV15 combines with J gene TRBJ1-3; D not certain. The CDR3: CASSPLILSGNTIYF. In DNA, the CDR3 is TGTGCCAGCTCACCACTGATTCTCTCTGGAAACACCATATATTTT.